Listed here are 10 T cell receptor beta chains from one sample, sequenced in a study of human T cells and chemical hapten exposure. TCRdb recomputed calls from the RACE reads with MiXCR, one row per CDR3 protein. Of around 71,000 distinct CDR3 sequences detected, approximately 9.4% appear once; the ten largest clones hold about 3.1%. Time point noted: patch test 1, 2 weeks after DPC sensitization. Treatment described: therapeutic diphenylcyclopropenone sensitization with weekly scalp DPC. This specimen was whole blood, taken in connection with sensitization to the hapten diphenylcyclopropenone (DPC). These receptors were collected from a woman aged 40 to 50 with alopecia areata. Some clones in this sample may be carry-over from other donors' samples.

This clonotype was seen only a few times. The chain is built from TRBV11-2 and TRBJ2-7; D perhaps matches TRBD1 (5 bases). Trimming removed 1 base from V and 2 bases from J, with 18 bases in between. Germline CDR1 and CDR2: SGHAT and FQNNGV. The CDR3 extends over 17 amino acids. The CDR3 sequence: CASSLVFLGVLAYEQYF. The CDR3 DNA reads TGTGCCAGCAGCTTAGTCTTCCTAGGGGTCCTCGCCTACGAGCAGTACTTC.

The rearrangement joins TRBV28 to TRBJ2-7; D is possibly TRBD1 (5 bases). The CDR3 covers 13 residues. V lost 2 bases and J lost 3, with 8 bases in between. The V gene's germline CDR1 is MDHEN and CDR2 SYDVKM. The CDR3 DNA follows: TGTGCCAGCAGTTTAGGCAGGGACTACGAGCAGTACTTC. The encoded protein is CASSLGRDYEQYF.

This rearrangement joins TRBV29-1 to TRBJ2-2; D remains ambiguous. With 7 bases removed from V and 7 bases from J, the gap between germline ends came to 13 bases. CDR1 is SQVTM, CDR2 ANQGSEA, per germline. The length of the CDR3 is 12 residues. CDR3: CSAAIPLGELFF. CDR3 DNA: TGCAGCGCGGCTATCCCGCTCGGGGAGCTGTTTTTT.

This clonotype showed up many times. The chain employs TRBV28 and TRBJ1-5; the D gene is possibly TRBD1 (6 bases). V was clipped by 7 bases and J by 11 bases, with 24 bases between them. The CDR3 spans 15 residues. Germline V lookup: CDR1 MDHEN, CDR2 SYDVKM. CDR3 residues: CASTLTGIRGGAQHF. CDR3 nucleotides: TGTGCCAGCACCCTAACAGGGATCCGCGGTGGGGCCCAGCATTTT.

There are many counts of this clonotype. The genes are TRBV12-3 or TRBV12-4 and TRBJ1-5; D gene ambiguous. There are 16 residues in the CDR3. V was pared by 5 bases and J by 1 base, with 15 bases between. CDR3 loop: CASSPAGSISNQPQHF. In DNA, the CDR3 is TGTGCCAGCAGTCCCGCGGGGAGCATAAGCAATCAGCCCCAGCATTTT.

The CDR3 nucleotides read TGTGCCAGCAGTCCCGGGACCACCTACAATGAGCAGTTCTTC. Encoded protein: CASSPGTTYNEQFF. V and J are TRBV28 and TRBJ2-1; D tentatively reads TRBD1 or TRBD2 (5 bases each). The CDR3 runs 14 residues. The V end was cut by 5 bases, the J end by 2 bases, with 10 bases between. Germline V gene data show CDR1 as MDHEN and CDR2 as SYDVKM. Filled out from reference TRBV28 and TRBJ2-1, the complete variable domain reads DVKVTQSSRYLVKRTGEKVFLECVQDMDHENMFWYRQDPGLGLRLIYFSYDVKMKEKGDIPEGYSVSREKKERFSLILESASTNQTSMYLCASSPGTTYNEQFFGPGTRLTVL.

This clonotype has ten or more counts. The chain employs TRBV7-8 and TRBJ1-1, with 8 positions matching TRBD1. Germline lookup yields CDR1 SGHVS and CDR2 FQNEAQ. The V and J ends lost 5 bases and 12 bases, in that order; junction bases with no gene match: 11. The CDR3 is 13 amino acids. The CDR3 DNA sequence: TGTGCCAGCAGCGTGTATCAGGGGGCTTTGACTTTCTTT. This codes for CASSVYQGALTFF.

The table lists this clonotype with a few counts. CDR3 sequence reads: CASSSSPPGLVTDTQYF. The DNA for the CDR3 is TGCGCCAGCAGCTCCTCTCCTCCGGGACTAGTGACAGATACGCAGTATTTT. The chain uses TRBV4-1 and TRBJ2-3; 8 positions match TRBD2. CDR3 size: 17 residues. In germline, CDR1 is MGHRA, CDR2 YSYEKL. J lost 3 bases, V lost 5 bases, and 13 bases had no gene match.

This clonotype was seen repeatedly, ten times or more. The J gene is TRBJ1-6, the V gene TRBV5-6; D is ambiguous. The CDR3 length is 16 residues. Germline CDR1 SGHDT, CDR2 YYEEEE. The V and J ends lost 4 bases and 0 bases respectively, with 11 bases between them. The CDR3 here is CASSGTSSSYNSPLHF. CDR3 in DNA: TGTGCCAGCAGCGGAACAAGCAGCTCCTATAATTCACCCCTCCACTTT.

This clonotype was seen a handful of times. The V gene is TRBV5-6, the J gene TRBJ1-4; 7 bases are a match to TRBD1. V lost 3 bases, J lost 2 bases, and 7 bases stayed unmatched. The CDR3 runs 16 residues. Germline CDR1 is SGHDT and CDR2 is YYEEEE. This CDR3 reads CASSSLTGATNEKLFF. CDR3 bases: TGTGCCAGCAGCTCTTTAACAGGGGCCACTAATGAAAAACTGTTTTTT.